Listed below are T cell receptor beta chains from one sample, sequenced in a study of cytomegalovirus exposure and HLA in healthy donors. Assay: immunoSEQ multiplex PCR; the TCRdb copy retains only in-frame clones and omits some. Here the sample spans approximately 100,000 clones, over 70% being singletons. Sequencing input: PBMCs. The receptors here all came from a boy between 10 and 17 years old in good health and CMV-seronegative. Both conserved end residues are part of each CDR3. The D gene is left open where the match is weak. A row's size may be missing; if present it is once, few, many or a size class.

j_call: TRBJ2-7; clone_size: -; v_call: TRBV28; d_call: TRBD2; cdr3_nt: TGTGCCAGCAGTGATCTAGCGGGAGCTCGGTACGAGCAGTACTTC; cdr3_aa: CASSDLAGARYEQYF
j_call: TRBJ1-1; clone_size: once; v_call: TRBV28; d_call: -; cdr3_nt: TGTGCCAGCAGCTCCGGGACAAGAGACACTGAAGCTTTCTTT; cdr3_aa: CASSSGTRDTEAFF
j_call: TRBJ2-7; clone_size: -; v_call: TRBV5-6; d_call: -; cdr3_nt: TGTGCCAGCAGCTGGGGGGACGGCCACCTCTACGAGCAGTACTTC; cdr3_aa: CASSWGDGHLYEQYF
j_call: TRBJ1-5; clone_size: -; v_call: TRBV28; d_call: -; cdr3_nt: TGTGCCAGCAGCGATCGAACCGGGACAACGCATTTT; cdr3_aa: CASSDRTGTTHF
j_call: TRBJ2-7; clone_size: -; v_call: TRBV5-4; d_call: TRBD2; cdr3_nt: TGTGCCAGCAGCTACCTTGGCGGGAGAAAGGCTTACGAGCAGTACTTC; cdr3_aa: CASSYLGGRKAYEQYF
j_call: TRBJ2-6; clone_size: -; v_call: TRBV27; d_call: -; cdr3_nt: TGTGCCAGCAGTTTATCGCGCGCCTGGAGCTCTGGGGCCAACGTCCTGACTTTC; cdr3_aa: CASSLSRAWSSGANVLTF
j_call: TRBJ2-7; clone_size: -; v_call: TRBV7-7; d_call: TRBD2; cdr3_nt: TGTGCTAGCAGTTCGGGACTAGCGGGAACCTACGAGCAGTACTTC; cdr3_aa: CASSSGLAGTYEQYF
j_call: TRBJ1-6; clone_size: -; v_call: TRBV5-6; d_call: -; cdr3_nt: TGTGCCAGCAGCTTCGGCGGTCCGAGCTCCTATAATTCACCCCTCCACTTT; cdr3_aa: CASSFGGPSSYNSPLHF
j_call: TRBJ1-3; clone_size: -; v_call: TRBV5-1; d_call: TRBD1; cdr3_nt: TGCGCCAGCAGCCCTACCCCTAACAGGGGGCGAGGAGGAAACACCATATATTTT; cdr3_aa: CASSPTPNRGRGGNTIYF
j_call: TRBJ2-3; clone_size: -; v_call: TRBV4-1; d_call: TRBD1; cdr3_nt: TGCGCCAGCAGCCCGGGACAGGTTTACGATACGCAGTATTTT; cdr3_aa: CASSPGQVYDTQYF
j_call: TRBJ1-1; clone_size: -; v_call: TRBV10-3; d_call: -; cdr3_nt: TGTGCCACCCGTGGACACTTGAACACTGAAGCTTTCTTT; cdr3_aa: CATRGHLNTEAFF
j_call: TRBJ2-5; clone_size: -; v_call: TRBV6-1; d_call: -; cdr3_nt: TGTGCCAGCAGGGTCAGGGACCAAGAGACCCAGTACTTC; cdr3_aa: CASRVRDQETQYF
j_call: TRBJ2-1; clone_size: -; v_call: TRBV30; d_call: -; cdr3_nt: TGTGCCTGGAGCCAGACTTCCAATGAGCAGTTCTTC; cdr3_aa: CAWSQTSNEQFF
j_call: TRBJ1-2; clone_size: -; v_call: TRBV10-3; d_call: -; cdr3_nt: TGTGCCATCAGCGAACCACAGTTGCTAGGGAGTGGGAACTATGGCTACACCTTC; cdr3_aa: CAISEPQLLGSGNYGYTF
j_call: TRBJ2-6; clone_size: -; v_call: TRBV5-1; d_call: -; cdr3_nt: TGCGCCAGCAGCTCAGACAGATCTGGGGCCAACGTCCTGACTTTC; cdr3_aa: CASSSDRSGANVLTF
j_call: TRBJ1-2; clone_size: -; v_call: TRBV29-1; d_call: -; cdr3_nt: TGCAGCGTTGTGGGGGCCACGGGTGGCTACACCTTC; cdr3_aa: CSVVGATGGYTF
j_call: TRBJ2-7; clone_size: -; v_call: TRBV28; d_call: TRBD1; cdr3_nt: TGTGCCAGCAGTCCACTAACCGGGACAGACCCGTACGAGCAGTACTTC; cdr3_aa: CASSPLTGTDPYEQYF
j_call: TRBJ1-5; clone_size: -; v_call: TRBV5-8; d_call: -; cdr3_nt: TGTGCCAGCAGCCGAACCCCAGGGAACCAGCATTTT; cdr3_aa: CASSRTPGNQHF
j_call: TRBJ1-1; clone_size: -; v_call: TRBV7-9; d_call: -; cdr3_nt: TGTGCCAGCAGCTTATGGCAGGGGCAGAGGGGCACTGAAGCTTTCTTT; cdr3_aa: CASSLWQGQRGTEAFF
j_call: TRBJ2-5; clone_size: -; v_call: TRBV19; d_call: -; cdr3_nt: TGTGCCACTCGGGGGAGCAACGAGGAGACCCAGTACTTC; cdr3_aa: CATRGSNEETQYF
j_call: TRBJ1-4; clone_size: -; v_call: TRBV15; d_call: -; cdr3_nt: TGTGCCACCAGCAGTAGAGCTGCAACTAATGAAAAACTGTTTTTT; cdr3_aa: CATSSRAATNEKLFF
j_call: TRBJ1-1; clone_size: few; v_call: TRBV5-4; d_call: -; cdr3_nt: TGTGCCAGCAGCTTTAGGGGAACTGAAGCTTTCTTT; cdr3_aa: CASSFRGTEAFF
j_call: TRBJ1-2; clone_size: few; v_call: TRBV4-1; d_call: TRBD1; cdr3_nt: TGCGCCAGCAGCCTTGGACAGGGAGCTAACTATGGCTACACCTTC; cdr3_aa: CASSLGQGANYGYTF
j_call: TRBJ2-1; clone_size: -; v_call: TRBV2; d_call: TRBD1; cdr3_nt: TGTGCCAGCAAAAAGTTCGGACAGGGTGGTAATGAGCAGTTCTTC; cdr3_aa: CASKKFGQGGNEQFF
j_call: TRBJ2-3; clone_size: -; v_call: TRBV7-9; d_call: -; cdr3_nt: TGTGCCAGCAGCTTGGCCGCCCTCGGGACAGATACGCAGTATTTT; cdr3_aa: CASSLAALGTDTQYF
j_call: TRBJ1-5; clone_size: -; v_call: TRBV10-2; d_call: -; cdr3_nt: TGCGCCAGCAGTCCGGGACTCAGACCCAGGCAGCCCCAGCATTTT; cdr3_aa: CASSPGLRPRQPQHF
j_call: TRBJ2-3; clone_size: -; v_call: TRBV30; d_call: TRBD1; cdr3_nt: TGTGCCTGGAACCCCCCACCCGGGACAGGGGTAGATACGCAGTATTTT; cdr3_aa: CAWNPPPGTGVDTQYF
j_call: TRBJ1-1; clone_size: -; v_call: TRBV7-9; d_call: -; cdr3_nt: TGTGCCAGCAGCTTTAGTCGGGAGACTGAAGCTTTCTTT; cdr3_aa: CASSFSRETEAFF
j_call: TRBJ1-1; clone_size: -; v_call: TRBV5-1; d_call: -; cdr3_nt: TGCGCCAGCAGCTTTCTCGGTACTGAAGCTTTCTTT; cdr3_aa: CASSFLGTEAFF
j_call: TRBJ1-1; clone_size: -; v_call: TRBV28; d_call: -; cdr3_nt: TGTGCCAGCGGGACATTGAACACTGAAGCTTTCTTT; cdr3_aa: CASGTLNTEAFF
j_call: TRBJ2-2; clone_size: -; v_call: TRBV7-9; d_call: -; cdr3_nt: TGTGCCAGCAGCCAACTAGATGCCGGGGAGCTGTTTTTT; cdr3_aa: CASSQLDAGELFF